This TCR beta chain derives from a study of T cell responses to AZD1222 COVID-19 vaccine. This CDR3 is built from 16 residues. V lost 5 bases and J lost 11, with 24 bases in between. The germline CDR1 and CDR2 sequences are MNHEY and SMNVEV (reference sequence). With regard to this clone: Its antigen remains unidentified.

Study-wide results and limits: Two AZD1222 doses significantly raised spike-specific TCR breadth and depth over controls.

The protocol was immunoSEQ multiplex PCR, while the TCRdb copy is restricted to in-frame clones and leaves out a portion. In the table there are about 120,000 clones, 85% to 95% of which are singletons. V gene TRBV27 combines with J gene TRBJ1-4, with D perhaps TRBD1 (5 bases). The sequencing used peripheral blood, collected 28 days after the second AZD1222 dose. The source of this sequence is an adult who received the AZD1222 COVID-19 vaccine. This CDR3 reads CASSPRDSRARGKLFF. For the CDR3, the DNA is TGTGCCAGCAGTCCCAGGGATTCCCGCGCCCGCGGGAAACTGTTTTTT.